Ten or more counts support the clone carrying this TCR beta chain. Its antigen is not known. There were no patients who had received any treatment before thyroid surgery. TCRdb reanalyzed the PCR reads with MiXCR. The table has fewer than 50,000 clones, 16% seen once. The data originate from a study of metastatic and nonmetastatic thyroid tumors. Study details: Repertoires of blood and of tissue (tumor or nodule) from malignant and benign thyroid patients were compared.

Findings and caveats of the study: In both blood and tumor samples, TCR beta diversity was reported significantly higher for malignant than benign nodules.

The sample consisted of blood. This TCR was sampled from a female donor with papillary thyroid cancer or a benign thyroid nodule (not recorded which). Some clones in this sample may be carry-over from other donors' samples.

CDR3 nucleotides: TGTGCCAGCAGCCCCGAAAATGAGCAGTTCTTC. It translates to CASSPENEQFF. The rearrangement links TRBV7-9 to TRBJ2-1; D is undetermined. Germline CDR1 SEHNR, CDR2 FQNEAQ (reference sequence). The CDR3 extends over 11 amino acids. Trimming took 5 bases from V and 7 from J, leaving 6 bases between them.